The sequence of this T cell receptor (beta chain) was determined in a study of shared clonotypes between healthy human individuals. Positively selected for CCR7, the CD45RO-negative cells used as naive CD8 cells excluded terminally differentiated effector memory CD45RA+ cells. Trimming stripped 0 bases from V and 5 bases from J, with 14 bases between. CDR3 length: 15 residues. Germline V gives CDR1 MGHRA, CDR2 YSYEKL. Using immunoSEQ multiplex PCR, the repertoire was profiled, and TCRdb retains in-frame clones only, with some absent. The data show about 700,000 clones, roughly nine tenths seen once. This clone has just one count.

This TCR was recovered from a young man in good health. Sequencing used naive CD8+ T cells sorted from blood. The rearrangement links TRBV4-1 to TRBJ2-7; D call uncertain. CDR3 in amino acids: CASSQEVTSRNEQYF. CDR3 coding DNA: TGCGCCAGCAGCCAAGAGGTGACTTCCAGGAACGAGCAGTACTTC.